This T cell receptor (beta chain) was captured by sequencing in a study of T cells in Graves' hyperthyroidism and ophthalmopathy. The study, taken as a whole, reports: Ophthalmopathy was identified by the model a median around 6 months ahead of onset. Stable hyperthyroidism and ophthalmopathy were separated using 13 V-J signatures.

It was RNA transcripts that yielded the amplified TCR beta CDR3 regions. TCR CDR3 regions were first amplified by RT-PCR with HTBI primers. TCRdb passed the multiplex PCR reads through MiXCR, listing each CDR3 protein once. This table has 250,000 to 300,000 distinct CDR3 sequences, less than 15% appearing once. In germline, CDR1 is MNHEY, CDR2 SVGAGI. V was pared by 0 bases and J by 4 bases, with 6 bases of the junction left unmatched. The CDR3 contains 15 residues. Many counts were recorded for this clonotype. Its antigen is still unknown. Diagnosis of hyperthyroidism was new in patients aged 18 to 65, and its duration was under 2 months. Reasons for excluding patients were uncontrolled infection, other autoimmune disease, pregnancy or lactation.

The TCR comes from a woman aged 40 to 55 with Graves' hyperthyroidism that later progressed to Graves' ophthalmopathy. The source material was blood. V gene TRBV6-5 combines with J gene TRBJ2-7, with 7 bases fitting TRBD2. The CDR3 DNA is TGTGCCAGCAGTTACTCGACTAGCAGACAGTACGAGCAGTACTTC. Its translation: CASSYSTSRQYEQYF.